The 27 T cell receptor beta chains below were found in one sample sequenced in a study of T cells after yellow fever vaccination. TCRdb processed the 5' RACE reads anew with MiXCR; each CDR3 protein has one entry. Among 300,000 to 400,000 distinct CDR3 sequences listed, approximately 6% were seen once. The starting material was PBMCs, obtained 5 days after the yellow fever booster vaccination. These receptor sequences come from a man between 25 and 39 years old who received the YFV17D yellow fever vaccine.

The rearrangement links TRBV4-3 to TRBJ2-7; D not resolved. CDR1 is LGHNA, CDR2 YSLEER, per germline. This CDR3 has 14 residues. The V end was cut by 1 base, the J end by 4 bases, with 11 bases between. The CDR3 region has the DNA TGCGCCAGCAGCCAAGGTCCGTCATCTTACGAGCAGTACTTC. This codes for CASSQGPSSYEQYF.

There are many counts of this clonotype. The chain recombines TRBV18 with TRBJ2-1, with TRBD2 matching over 11 bases. The junction had 8 bases not matched to a gene; V was cut back by 3 bases and J by 7 bases. This CDR3 contains 16 residues. The germline V gene encodes CDR1 KGHSH and CDR2 LQKENI. CDR3 sequence reads: CASSPGLAAEGNEQFF. The CDR3 coding sequence is TGTGCCAGCTCACCGGGACTAGCGGCGGAGGGGAATGAGCAGTTCTTC.

This clonotype was observed a few times. The rearrangement uses TRBV10-3 and TRBJ2-1; D perhaps matches TRBD2 (6 bases). V was trimmed by 5 bases and J by 7 bases, leaving 9 bases between them. The CDR3 has 12 amino acids. The V gene's germline CDR1 is ENHRY and CDR2 SYGVKD. In DNA form, the CDR3 reads TGTGCCATCAGTATAGCGGAAAATGAGCAGTTCTTC. Translating it yields CAISIAENEQFF.

At least ten counts were recorded for this clonotype. V is TRBV24-1 and J is TRBJ2-2; no firm D call. CDR3 length equals 14 residues. V lost 4 bases and J 4 bases, leaving 9 bases between the germline ends. CDR1 is KGHDR and CDR2 is SFDVKD in the germline V gene. In DNA, the CDR3 is TGTGCCACCAGTGAAAATAGTCGCACCGGGGAGCTGTTTTTT. It encodes CATSENSRTGELFF.

This clonotype was seen a few times. The rearrangement joins TRBV6-1 to TRBJ1-1; D not resolved. Germline V gene sequence: CDR1 MNHNS, CDR2 SASEGT. The CDR3 spans 15 residues. V was pared by 3 bases and J by 4 bases, with 15 bases between. The CDR3 DNA sequence: TGTGCCAGCAGTGACCCGGGAGGGATATTCACTGAAGCTTTCTTT. This translates into CASSDPGGIFTEAFF.

This clonotype has a handful of counts. The chain links TRBV18 to TRBJ2-5, with D unresolved. The CDR3 consists of 14 residues. The ends were cut back, 3 bases at V and 4 bases at J, with 12 bases in the middle. Germline CDR1 and CDR2: KGHSH and LQKENI. The CDR3 sequence: CASSPLPGGETQYF. The CDR3 bases are TGTGCCAGCTCACCTCTACCCGGTGGAGAGACCCAGTACTTC.

This clonotype was counted many times. V and J are TRBV29-1 and TRBJ2-1; D gene uncertain. V dropped 7 bases and J dropped 4 bases, with 11 bases sitting between them. Germline CDR1 is SQVTM and CDR2 is ANQGSEA. The length of the CDR3 is 12 residues. CDR3 amino acids: CSADDVYNEQFF. DNA of the CDR3: TGCAGCGCAGATGACGTTTACAATGAGCAGTTCTTC.

This clonotype was counted at least ten times. The genes are TRBV27 and TRBJ2-7; no definite D call. The CDR3 totals 14 residues. Germline V lookup: CDR1 MNHEY, CDR2 SMNVEV (reference sequence). V was trimmed by 4 bases and J by 1 base, leaving 11 bases between them. The CDR3 DNA follows: TGTGCCAGCAGTTGGAAGAGTCAATCCTACGAGCAGTACTTC. As protein: CASSWKSQSYEQYF.

This clonotype came up many times. The chain recombines TRBV5-1 with TRBJ2-5, with a possible D match to TRBD1 (6 bases). Germline V gene lookup returns CDR1 SGHRS and CDR2 YFSETQ. V lost 6 bases and J lost 1, with 13 bases in between. This CDR3 has 14 residues. The CDR3 DNA reads as TGCGCCAGCAAGAGGGGACAAAGCCAAGAGACCCAGTACTTC. This sequence encodes CASKRGQSQETQYF.

The J gene is TRBJ2-5, the V gene TRBV6-4; TRBD2 matches at 13 bases. This CDR3 is built from 15 residues. Looked up from germline, CDR1 is MRHNA and CDR2 is SNTAGT. V shed 6 bases and J 5 bases; nucleotides not matched to a gene: 6. CDR3 residues: CASSLLAGGPETQYF. CDR3 DNA: TGTGCCAGCAGCCTACTAGCGGGAGGGCCGGAGACCCAGTACTTC.

This clonotype was found a few times. The rearrangement joins TRBV7-9 to TRBJ2-7, with D possibly TRBD1 on 5 matching bases. CDR3 length equals 13 residues. Trimming shortened V by 7 bases and J by 5 bases, and 15 bases separated the two germline ends. From germline, CDR1 is SEHNR and CDR2 FQNEAQ (reference sequence). The CDR3 region is CASTLQGTHEQYF. DNA of the CDR3: TGTGCCAGCACCCTTCAGGGCACCCACGAGCAGTACTTC.

A word on this clonotype: A read error is possible here, since a much larger clone lies one base away. The rearrangement joins TRBV5-1 to TRBJ2-7; TRBD2 is a possible D gene (7 bases). With 4 bases removed from V and 2 bases from J, the gap between germline ends came to 16 bases. There are 15 residues in the CDR3. Germline CDR1 is SGHRS and CDR2 is YFSETQ. CDR3 in DNA: TGCGCCAGCAGCGCTGATGGGGGGGCCACCTACGAGCAGTACTTC. Protein: CASSADGGATYEQYF.

The chain links TRBV11-3 to TRBJ2-2; 12 nucleotides line up with TRBD1. The CDR3 loop spans 16 amino acids. Germline V gene lookup returns CDR1 SGHNT and CDR2 YENEEA. V was clipped by 3 bases and J by 4 bases; unmatched bases: 3. The CDR3 DNA follows: TGTGCCAGCAGCTTGGGGACAGGGGGCCGCACCGGGGAGCTGTTTTTT. Translated: CASSLGTGGRTGELFF.

This clonotype came up a few times. The chain links TRBV12-3 or TRBV12-4 to TRBJ2-1; the D is unclear. The CDR3 totals 13 residues. The V gene lost 5 bases and the J gene lost 6 bases, with 11 bases spanning the gap. CDR3 DNA: TGTGCCAGCAGTCTCCGTCCCTCCAATGAGCAGTTCTTC. As protein: CASSLRPSNEQFF.

This clonotype was detected many times. The V and J genes are TRBV19 and TRBJ2-2, with TRBD1 identical over 7 bases. This CDR3 is 12 amino acids long. Losses at the gene ends were 7 bases for V and 8 bases for J; bases not matched to a gene: 4. Germline CDR1 LNHDA, CDR2 SQIVND (reference sequence). CDR3 sequence (DNA): TGTGCCAGTAAGGACAGGCCGGGGGAGCTGTTTTTT. Amino acids: CASKDRPGELFF.

This clonotype was recorded at least ten times. The chain employs TRBV11-2 and TRBJ1-6; D gene unclear. V was cut by 2 bases and J by 5 bases, with 4 bases left in between. In germline, CDR1 is SGHAT, CDR2 FQNNGV. This CDR3 is 13 amino acids long. CDR3 region: CASSLSDNSPLHF. CDR3 nucleotide sequence: TGTGCCAGCAGCTTATCAGATAATTCACCCCTCCACTTT.

This clonotype appeared many times. The CDR3 DNA follows: TGCAGTGCTCCGGGGGGTCCGGGAGGTGAAAAACTGTTTTTT. Translated: CSAPGGPGGEKLFF. The chain recombines TRBV20-1 with TRBJ1-4, with D perhaps matching TRBD1 (5 bases). CDR1 and CDR2 (germline): DFQATT, SNEGSKA (reference sequence). The V end lost 5 bases, the J end lost 7 bases, and 17 bases lay between the germline ends. This CDR3 spans 14 amino acids.

This clonotype was observed many times. The J gene is TRBJ2-3, the V gene TRBV7-9; no clear D gene. The CDR3 sequence is 14 residues long. The V end lost 7 bases, the J end lost 0 bases, and 11 bases lay between the germline ends. Germline assignment: CDR1 SEHNR and CDR2 FQNEAQ (reference sequence). The CDR3 bases are TGTGCCAGCAACAAATTGTCTAGCACAGATACGCAGTATTTT. Its translation: CASNKLSSTDTQYF.

Only a few counts were recorded for this clonotype. The rearrangement links TRBV14 to TRBJ2-1; 14 positions match TRBD2. J lost 7 bases, V lost 4 bases, and 15 bases had no gene match. This CDR3 is 19 amino acids long. Germline assignment: CDR1 SGHDN and CDR2 FVKESK. DNA of the CDR3: TGTGCCAGCAGCCCCCACAGCGGACTAGCGGGAGGTTCCCTAAATGAGCAGTTCTTC. Translation gives CASSPHSGLAGGSLNEQFF.

This clonotype was observed a handful of times. Likely a read error: the CDR3 ends without its conserved phenylalanine or tryptophan. The limits of the CDR3 on the DNA are not certain, so only TCRdb's listed CDR3 is given. This chain uses TRBV28 with TRBJ2-4; TRBD1 is taken as the D call from the table, unchecked against the DNA. The CDR3 is 12 amino acids in total, end residues counted. Germline V gene lookup returns CDR1 MDHEN and CDR2 SYDVKM. CDR3 sequence reads: CASSLGGGQPIY.

The CDR3 sequence: CASRGTGLPGQYF. CDR3 nucleotide sequence: TGTGCCAGCAGGGGGACAGGACTCCCAGGGCAGTACTTC. The chain couples TRBV12-3 or TRBV12-4 to TRBJ2-7; 8 bases map to TRBD1. CDR3 length equals 13 residues. V trimming: 6 bases; J trimming: 9 bases; junction bases outside the gene matches: 10.

V and J are TRBV20-1 and TRBJ2-1; 7 bases fit TRBD1. The germline gives CDR1 DFQATT, CDR2 SNEGSKA (reference sequence). The length of the CDR3 is 15 residues. The V gene end was trimmed by 3 bases and the J gene end by 2 bases; junction bases not matched to a gene: 7. This CDR3 reads CSARGKGQTYNEQFF. For the CDR3, the DNA is TGCAGTGCTAGGGGGAAGGGACAGACCTACAATGAGCAGTTCTTC.

This clonotype has at least ten counts. This rearrangement joins TRBV7-2 to TRBJ2-2, with 7 bases that match TRBD2. Germline CDR1 is SGHTA and CDR2 is FQGNSA. The CDR3 is made up of 15 amino acids. The ends lost 2 bases at V and 6 bases at J; junction bases unmatched: 6. CDR3 DNA: TGTGCCAGCAGCTTACGGACTAGGGCGGCCGGGGAGCTGTTTTTT. It codes for CASSLRTRAAGELFF.

The genes are TRBV14 and TRBJ2-1; 11 bases line up with TRBD2. There are 15 residues in the CDR3. Germline V gives CDR1 SGHDN, CDR2 FVKESK. The V segment lost 1 base and the J segment 9 bases; nucleotides outside the gene matches: 5. The CDR3, as DNA: TGTGCCAGCAGCCAAGTAACTAGCGGGAGAGGTGAGCAGTTCTTC. Translated, it gives CASSQVTSGRGEQFF.

This clonotype came up a few times. The chain is built from TRBV7-2 and TRBJ2-1, with D uncertain. The CDR3 length is 12 residues. The germline V gene encodes CDR1 SGHTA and CDR2 FQGNSA. V was clipped by 1 base and J by 10 bases, with 8 bases between them. The CDR3 reads CASSLVRYEQFF. As DNA, the CDR3 is TGTGCCAGCAGCTTAGTGCGGTACGAGCAGTTCTTC.

This clonotype came up a few times. The chain carries TRBV10-2 and TRBJ2-2, with a tentative D call TRBD2 (5 bases). V was shortened by 7 bases and J by 0 bases, with 18 bases between the two germline ends. Germline lookup yields CDR1 WSHSY and CDR2 SAAADI. The CDR3 is made up of 17 amino acids. The CDR3 spells CASMSPLRLTNTGELFF. The CDR3 DNA sequence: TGCGCCAGCATGAGTCCTCTGCGACTAACGAACACCGGGGAGCTGTTTTTT.

The chain employs TRBV20-1 and TRBJ1-6; 7 positions match TRBD1. The CDR3 consists of 14 residues. The trim removed 4 bases at V and 7 bases at J, leaving 7 bases unmatched. CDR1 DFQATT and CDR2 SNEGSKA come from the germline V gene (reference sequence). This CDR3 is CSAKRGTENSPLHF. The CDR3 bases are TGCAGTGCTAAGAGGGGGACAGAGAATTCACCCCTCCACTTT.